This T cell receptor beta chain derives from a study of Tregs in tolerant kidney transplant recipients. Data came from immunoSEQ multiplex PCR; TCRdb stores just in-frame clones and leaves some out. Among approximately 93,000 clones, over 85% were seen once, and the ten largest hold 0.4% to 0.55%. The germline V gene encodes CDR1 SGHTA and CDR2 FQGNSA. CDR3 size: 15 residues. V was shortened by 1 base and J by 2 bases, with 9 bases between the two germline ends. The V call is TRBV7-2, the J call TRBJ2-1, with TRBD2 as a possible D gene (7 bases). The source material was CD4+ T cells from blood, sampled before the transplant. This clonotype was sampled from a human donor who received a combined kidney and bone marrow transplant. In nucleotides, the CDR3 is TGTGCCAGCAGCTTAGAAGGGGGGGCCTACAATGAGCAGTTCTTC. This sequence encodes CASSLEGGAYNEQFF.